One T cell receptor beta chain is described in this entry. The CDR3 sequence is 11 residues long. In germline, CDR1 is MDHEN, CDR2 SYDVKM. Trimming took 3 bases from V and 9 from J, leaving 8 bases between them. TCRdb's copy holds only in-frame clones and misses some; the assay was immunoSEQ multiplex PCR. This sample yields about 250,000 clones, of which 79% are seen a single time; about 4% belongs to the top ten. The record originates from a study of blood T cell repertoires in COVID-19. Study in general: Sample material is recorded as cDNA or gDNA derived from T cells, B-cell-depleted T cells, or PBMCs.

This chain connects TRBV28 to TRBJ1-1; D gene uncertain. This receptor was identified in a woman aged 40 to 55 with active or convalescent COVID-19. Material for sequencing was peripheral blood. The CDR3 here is CASSFRVQAFF. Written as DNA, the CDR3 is TGTGCCAGCAGTTTCCGGGTTCAAGCTTTCTTT.